Listed below are T cell receptor beta chains from one sample, sequenced in a study of T cells in Graves' hyperthyroidism and ophthalmopathy. TCRdb re-called the multiplex PCR reads through MiXCR, storing one row per CDR3 protein. Here the sample spans hundreds of thousands of distinct CDR3 sequences, around 20% being singletons. Sequenced input: blood. The receptors come from a woman aged 45-59 years with Graves' hyperthyroidism that later progressed to Graves' ophthalmopathy. Both conserved end residues are part of each CDR3.

J	V	CDR3
TRBJ1-5	TRBV30	CAWSSTGRGVNQPQHF
TRBJ2-1	TRBV10-3	CAIKEGQGYNEQFF
TRBJ2-1	TRBV14	CASSTQTGVREQFF
TRBJ1-1	TRBV6-1	CASSYREKDTEAFF
TRBJ1-2	TRBV9	CASSVGVGQYGYTF
TRBJ2-5	TRBV7-3	CASSLAPAGETQYF
TRBJ1-5	TRBV20-1	CSARESGTSNQPQHF
TRBJ1-6	TRBV6-2/TRBV6-3	CASTADRGGNSPLHF
TRBJ2-2	TRBV3-1	CASSPREIGELFF
TRBJ2-5	TRBV7-9	CASRFRAGETQYF
TRBJ2-2	TRBV2	CASSGPSAQAGELFF
TRBJ2-7	TRBV9	CVSSASSRTYEQYF
TRBJ2-1	TRBV20-1	CSAGGILFYNEQFF
TRBJ1-2	TRBV7-9	CASSLGGSPSNYGYTF
TRBJ1-1	TRBV19	CASQAWTGANTEAFF
TRBJ2-3	TRBV10-3	CAISEQPGGSTDTQYF